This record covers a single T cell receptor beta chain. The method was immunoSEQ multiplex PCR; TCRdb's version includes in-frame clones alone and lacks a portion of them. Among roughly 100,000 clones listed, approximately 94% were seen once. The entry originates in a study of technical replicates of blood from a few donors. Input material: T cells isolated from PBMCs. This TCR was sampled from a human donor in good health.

CDR3 loop: CASSEDTSGSVEQFF. The CDR3 DNA sequence: TGTGCCAGCAGTGAAGATACTAGCGGGAGTGTTGAGCAGTTCTTC. This chain joins TRBV2 and TRBJ2-1; 11 nucleotides line up with TRBD2. The CDR3 runs 15 residues. Germline CDR1 SNHLY, CDR2 FYNNEI. V dropped 1 base and J dropped 9; count of bases not matched to a gene: 5.